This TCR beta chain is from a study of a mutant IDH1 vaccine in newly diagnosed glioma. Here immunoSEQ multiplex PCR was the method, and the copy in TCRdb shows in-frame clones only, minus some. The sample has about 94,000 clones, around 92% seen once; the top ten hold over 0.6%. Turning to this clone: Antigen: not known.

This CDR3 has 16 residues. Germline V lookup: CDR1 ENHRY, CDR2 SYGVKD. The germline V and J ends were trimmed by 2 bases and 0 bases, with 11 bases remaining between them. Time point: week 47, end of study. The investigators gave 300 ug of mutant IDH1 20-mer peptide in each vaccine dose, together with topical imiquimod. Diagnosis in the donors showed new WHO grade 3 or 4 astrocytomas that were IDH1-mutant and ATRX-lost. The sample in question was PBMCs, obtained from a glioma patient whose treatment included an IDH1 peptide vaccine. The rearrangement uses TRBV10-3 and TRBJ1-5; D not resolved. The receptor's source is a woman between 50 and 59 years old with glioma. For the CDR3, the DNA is TGTGCCATCAGTGAGAACCCGCCGGATAGCAATCAGCCCCAGCATTTT. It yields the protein CAISENPPDSNQPQHF.